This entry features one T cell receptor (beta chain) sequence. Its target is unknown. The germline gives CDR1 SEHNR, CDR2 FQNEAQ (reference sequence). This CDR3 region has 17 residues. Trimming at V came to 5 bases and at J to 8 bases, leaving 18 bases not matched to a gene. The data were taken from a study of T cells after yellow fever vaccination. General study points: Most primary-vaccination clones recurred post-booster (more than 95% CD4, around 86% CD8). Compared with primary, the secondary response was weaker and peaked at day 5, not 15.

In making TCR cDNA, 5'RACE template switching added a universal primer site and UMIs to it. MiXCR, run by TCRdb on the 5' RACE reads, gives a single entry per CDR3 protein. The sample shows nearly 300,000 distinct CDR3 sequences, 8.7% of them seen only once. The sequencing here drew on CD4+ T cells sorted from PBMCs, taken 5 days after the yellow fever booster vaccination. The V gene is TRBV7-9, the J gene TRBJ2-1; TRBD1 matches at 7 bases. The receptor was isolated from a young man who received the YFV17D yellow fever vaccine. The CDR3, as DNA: TGTGCCAGCAGCACCCGTAGGACAGGCGGGTTTTCCGATGAGCAGTTCTTC. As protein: CASSTRRTGGFSDEQFF.